These T cell receptor beta chains were read from a single sample in a study of breast tumors, draining lymph nodes, adjacent tissues. TCRdb called the multiplex PCR reads again in MiXCR, with one record for every CDR3 protein. The table lists about 130,000 distinct CDR3 sequences, around 20% of them singletons. Sequenced: axillary lymph node tissue. The origin of the receptors is a female donor with breast cancer. Some clones in this sample may be carry-over from other donors' samples. CDR3s include the opening cysteine and the closing phenylalanine or tryptophan. The order of the fields is J gene, D gene, clone size, V gene, CDR3 protein, CDR3 DNA. D genes are given only for firm matches. Size is stated for part of the rows, as once, few or many counts, or as a class when the clone is expanded.

TRBJ2-3	NA	many	TRBV7-9	CASQPNAGATSTDTQYF	TGTGCCAGCCAACCTAACGCAGGGGCTACTAGCACAGATACGCAGTATTTT
TRBJ2-3	TRBD1	NA	TRBV12-3/TRBV12-4	CASSLRTGTDTQYF	TGTGCCAGCAGTTTACGGACAGGGACAGATACGCAGTATTTT
TRBJ2-3	TRBD2	many	TRBV9	CASSVRGAGEFTDTQYF	TGTGCCAGCAGCGTGCGTGGGGCGGGGGAGTTTACAGATACGCAGTATTTT
TRBJ2-7	NA	many	TRBV19	CASSISTGGAYEQYF	TGTGCCAGTAGTATTTCGACAGGCGGGGCCTACGAGCAGTACTTC
TRBJ2-7	TRBD2	NA	TRBV6-2/TRBV6-3	CASGPTSGGAYEQYF	TGTGCCAGCGGTCCGACTAGCGGGGGAGCCTACGAGCAGTACTTC
TRBJ2-3	TRBD2	many	TRBV2	CASSEGAGEDTQYF	TGTGCCAGCAGTGAAGGAGCGGGGGAAGATACGCAGTATTTT
TRBJ2-7	NA	many	TRBV7-8	CASSRGTASYEQYF	TGTGCCAGCAGCCGCGGGACAGCCTCCTACGAGCAGTACTTC
TRBJ2-7	NA	NA	TRBV28	CASSLKASAYEQYF	TGTGCCAGCAGTTTAAAGGCTAGTGCCTACGAGCAGTACTTC
TRBJ2-7	TRBD1	many	TRBV9	CASSVAAGGSYEQYF	TGTGCCAGCAGCGTAGCGGCAGGGGGCTCCTACGAGCAGTACTTC
TRBJ2-1	NA	many	TRBV19	CASSADPGAYNEQFF	TGTGCCAGTAGTGCCGACCCTGGGGCTTACAATGAGCAGTTCTTC
TRBJ2-5	TRBD2	many	TRBV24-1	CATSDDLAGGKETQYF	TGTGCCACCAGTGACGACCTAGCGGGGGGGAAAGAGACCCAGTACTTC
TRBJ2-7	TRBD1	NA	TRBV6-5	CASREGQGAYEQYF	TGTGCCAGCAGAGAAGGACAGGGAGCCTACGAGCAGTACTTC
TRBJ2-1	NA	many	TRBV14	CASSPVSSYNEQFF	TGTGCCAGCAGTCCGGTGAGCTCCTACAATGAGCAGTTCTTC
TRBJ2-7	NA	NA	TRBV3-1	CASSTSPGSHEQYF	TGTGCCAGCAGCACATCGCCGGGTTCCCACGAGCAGTACTTC
TRBJ2-1	TRBD2	NA	TRBV19	CASNPGPGLAGTHEQFF	TGTGCCAGTAATCCCGGGCCCGGACTAGCGGGAACGCATGAGCAGTTCTTC
TRBJ2-7	NA	few	TRBV19	CASSLRTGGSSYEQYF	TGTGCCAGTAGTCTCCGGACAGGAGGGAGCTCCTACGAGCAGTACTTC
TRBJ2-5	TRBD2	many	TRBV12-3/TRBV12-4	CASSSPTILAGGREQETQYF	TGTGCCAGCAGCTCCCCAACTATACTAGCGGGGGGCAGGGAACAAGAGACCCAGTACTTC
TRBJ2-5	NA	NA	TRBV28	CASRTPIRGRGQETQYF	TGTGCCAGCAGGACGCCCATAAGGGGGCGGGGGCAAGAGACCCAGTACTTC
TRBJ2-1	NA	many	TRBV3-1	CASSPLSAQGEQFF	TGTGCCAGCAGCCCGTTGTCCGCTCAGGGTGAGCAGTTCTTC
TRBJ2-3	NA	many	TRBV6-1	CATLLGSTDTQYF	TGTGCCACCCTACTGGGATCCACAGATACGCAGTATTTT
TRBJ1-5	TRBD1	many	TRBV7-9	CASSLGRDRDGNQPQHF	TGTGCCAGCAGCTTAGGTCGGGACAGGGATGGCAATCAGCCCCAGCATTTT
TRBJ2-1	NA	many	TRBV6-5	CASSRVGEQFF	TGTGCCAGCAGTCGGGTGGGGGAGCAGTTCTTC
TRBJ2-1	NA	many	TRBV6-6	CATQSQGDEQFF	TGTGCCACCCAATCCCAGGGCGATGAGCAGTTCTTC
TRBJ2-1	TRBD2	many	TRBV9	CASSYSGGLSNEQFF	TGTGCCAGCAGCTATAGCGGGGGGCTCAGCAATGAGCAGTTCTTC
TRBJ2-2	TRBD2	many	TRBV7-3	CASSLSGRTNTGELFF	TGTGCCAGCAGCTTATCCGGGAGGACGAACACCGGGGAGCTGTTTTTT
TRBJ2-1	TRBD2	many	TRBV6-1	CASSESGGGSNEQFF	TGTGCCAGCAGTGAATCGGGCGGGGGGTCAAATGAGCAGTTCTTC
TRBJ1-2	NA	many	TRBV6-5	CATNSQDYGYTF	TGTGCCACCAACAGCCAGGACTATGGCTACACCTTC
TRBJ2-7	NA	many	TRBV10-2	CASRGDPSSYEQYF	TGCGCCAGCAGGGGGGACCCGTCCTCCTACGAGCAGTACTTC
TRBJ1-3	NA	many	TRBV6-5	CASSPDNSGNTIYF	TGTGCCAGCAGTCCTGACAACTCTGGAAACACCATATATTTT
TRBJ2-3	TRBD1	many	TRBV20-1	CSATDRGRKDTQYF	TGCAGTGCGACGGACAGGGGGCGCAAAGATACGCAGTATTTT
TRBJ2-5	TRBD1	many	TRBV15	CATSRGGGQGETQYF	TGTGCCACCAGCAGAGGGGGTGGACAGGGGGAGACCCAGTACTTC
TRBJ2-1	TRBD2	many	TRBV15	CATSAALAGGSSHEQFF	TGTGCCACCAGCGCAGCCCTAGCGGGAGGGTCCTCTCATGAGCAGTTCTTC
TRBJ2-1	TRBD2	many	TRBV11-2	CASSLGTSGREQFF	TGTGCCAGCAGCTTAGGGACTAGCGGGAGAGAGCAGTTCTTC
TRBJ2-3	TRBD1	many	TRBV7-7	CASSLGGQGETDTQYF	TGTGCTAGCAGCTTAGGGGGACAGGGGGAAACAGATACGCAGTATTTT
TRBJ1-2	NA	many	TRBV6-6	CASSYPQRASNYGYTF	TGTGCCAGCAGTTACCCACAAAGGGCTAGTAACTATGGCTACACCTTC
TRBJ1-3	TRBD1	many	TRBV6-1	CASRPPGTAKWSSGNTIYF	TGTGCCAGCAGACCGCCCGGGACAGCGAAATGGAGCTCTGGAAACACCATATATTTT
TRBJ2-5	NA	many	TRBV20-1	CSARETSRLYQETQYF	TGCAGTGCTAGAGAAACTAGCAGACTGTACCAAGAGACCCAGTACTTC
TRBJ1-4	NA	many	TRBV20-1	CSASLRGEKLFF	TGCAGTGCTAGTTTGCGGGGAGAAAAACTGTTTTTT
TRBJ2-5	NA	few	TRBV30	CAWSRRGTQYF	TGTGCCTGGAGTCGTAGAGGTACCCAGTACTTC
TRBJ2-5	NA	many	TRBV7-2	CASSPPGVETQYF	TGTGCCAGCAGCCCCCCCGGAGTTGAGACCCAGTACTTC
TRBJ2-7	NA	many	TRBV4-1	CASSQDKDYEQYF	TGCGCCAGCAGCCAAGATAAGGACTACGAGCAGTACTTC
TRBJ1-6	TRBD1	many	TRBV28	CASNPTGLVVGNSPLHF	TGTGCCAGCAACCCGACAGGGTTGGTCGTTGGGAATTCACCCCTCCACTTT
TRBJ2-1	TRBD2	many	TRBV7-8	CASSPWASGPYNEQFF	TGTGCCAGCAGCCCCTGGGCTAGCGGACCTTACAATGAGCAGTTCTTC
TRBJ2-3	TRBD1	many	TRBV5-1	CASSPWDRGEDTQYF	TGCGCCAGCAGCCCGTGGGACAGGGGAGAGGATACGCAGTATTTT
TRBJ2-3	TRBD2	many	TRBV5-1	CASSLSGGTDTQYF	TGCGCCAGCAGCTTGAGCGGGGGCACAGATACGCAGTATTTT
TRBJ2-1	NA	NA	TRBV7-9	CASTGSYNKQFF	TGTGCCAGTACGGGAAGCTACAATAAGCAGTTCTTC
TRBJ1-1	NA	NA	TRBV2	CASSPTGTEAFF	TGTGCCAGCAGCCCCACGGGCACTGAAGCTTTCTTT